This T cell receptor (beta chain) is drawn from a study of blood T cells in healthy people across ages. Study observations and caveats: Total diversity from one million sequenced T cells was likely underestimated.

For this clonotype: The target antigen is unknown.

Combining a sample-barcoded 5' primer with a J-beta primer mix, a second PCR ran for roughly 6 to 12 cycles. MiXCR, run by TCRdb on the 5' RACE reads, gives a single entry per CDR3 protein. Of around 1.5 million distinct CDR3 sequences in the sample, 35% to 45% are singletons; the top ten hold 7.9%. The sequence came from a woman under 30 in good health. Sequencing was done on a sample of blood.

DNA of the CDR3: TGCGCCAGCAGCCAAGAAGCCACGAGCTCCTACGAGCAGTACTTC. It codes for CASSQEATSSYEQYF. This sequence joins TRBV4-1 and TRBJ2-7; no clear D. Trimming cost V 0 bases and J 0 bases, with 9 bases left between them. Germline CDR1 reads MGHRA; CDR2 reads YSYEKL. This CDR3 is built from 15 residues.